This T cell receptor (beta chain) was recorded in a study of blood T cell repertoires in COVID-19. As for the study in general: The United States, Italy and Spain supplied acute and convalescent COVID-19 samples.

The germline V and J ends were trimmed by 1 base and 8 bases, with 8 bases remaining between them. The CDR3 totals 13 residues. Germline V lookup: CDR1 KGHSH, CDR2 LQKENI. Seattle patient enrollment occurred during active infection, with longitudinal follow-up thereafter. How the authors handled the data: For nucleated cells, counts were estimated from reference gene primer amplification. Libraries were prepared by immunoSEQ multiplex PCR; TCRdb keeps only in-frame clonotypes and omits some of them. V and J calls and clone size are given by that table; D and trimming were obtained from the DNA. The data hold about 440,000 clones, with around 88% observed a single time.

The clonotype comes from a woman aged 50 to 60 with COVID-19, enrolled during active disease. Sequences were obtained from peripheral blood. The J gene is TRBJ1-4, the V gene TRBV18, with D uncertain. This CDR3 is CASSPLEREKLFF. The CDR3 coding sequence is TGTGCCAGCTCACCACTCGAGAGGGAAAAACTGTTTTTT.